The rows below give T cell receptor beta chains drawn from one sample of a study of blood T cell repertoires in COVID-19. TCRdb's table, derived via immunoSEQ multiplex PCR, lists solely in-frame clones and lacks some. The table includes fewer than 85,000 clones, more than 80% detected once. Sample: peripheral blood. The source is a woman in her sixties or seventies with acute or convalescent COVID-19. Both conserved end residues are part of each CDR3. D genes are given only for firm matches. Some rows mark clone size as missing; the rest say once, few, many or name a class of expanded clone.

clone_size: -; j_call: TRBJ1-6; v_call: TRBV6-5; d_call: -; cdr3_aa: CASKPGVNSPLHF; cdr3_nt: TGTGCCAGCAAACCAGGGGTAAATTCACCCCTCCACTTT
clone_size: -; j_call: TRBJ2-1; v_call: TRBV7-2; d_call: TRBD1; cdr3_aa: CASSFLGTGVGNEQFF; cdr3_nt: TGTGCCAGCAGCTTTTTAGGGACAGGGGTGGGCAATGAGCAGTTCTTC
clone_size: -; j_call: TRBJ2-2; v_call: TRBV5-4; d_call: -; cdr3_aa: CASSPPRGSGELFF; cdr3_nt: TGTGCCAGCAGCCCACCCAGGGGTTCCGGGGAGCTGTTTTTT
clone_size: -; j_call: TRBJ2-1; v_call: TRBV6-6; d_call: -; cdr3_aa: CASSYVQGRGNEQFF; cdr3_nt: TGTGCCAGCAGTTACGTCCAGGGTAGGGGCAATGAGCAGTTCTTC
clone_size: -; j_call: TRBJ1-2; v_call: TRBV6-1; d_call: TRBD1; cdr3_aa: CASSEGFTGDYGYTF; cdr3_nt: TGTGCCAGCAGTGAAGGGTTTACAGGGGACTATGGCTACACCTTC
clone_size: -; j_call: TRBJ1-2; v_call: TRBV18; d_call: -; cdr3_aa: CASSPPSRGLDNYGYTF; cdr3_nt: TGTGCCAGCTCACCACCGAGTCGGGGTTTAGACAACTATGGCTACACCTTC
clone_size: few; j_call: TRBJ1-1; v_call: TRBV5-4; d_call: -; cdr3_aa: CASSLAGGGNTEAFF; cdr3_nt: TGTGCCAGCAGCTTGGCTGGCGGTGGGAACACTGAAGCTTTCTTT
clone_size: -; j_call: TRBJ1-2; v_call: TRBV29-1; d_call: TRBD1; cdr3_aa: CSVDVQGVGGYTF; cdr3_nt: TGCAGCGTTGATGTACAGGGGGTAGGTGGCTACACCTTC
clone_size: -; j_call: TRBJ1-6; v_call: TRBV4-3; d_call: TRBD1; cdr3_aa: CASSHHRGGNSPLHF; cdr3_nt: TGCGCCAGCAGCCATCACAGGGGCGGTAATTCACCCCTCCACTTT
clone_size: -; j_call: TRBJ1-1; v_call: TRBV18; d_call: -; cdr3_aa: CASSPQREGTEAFF; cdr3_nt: TGTGCCAGCTCACCACAAAGGGAGGGCACTGAAGCTTTCTTT
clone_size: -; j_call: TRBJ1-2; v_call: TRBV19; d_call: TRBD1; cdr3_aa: CASSIRTGPQRPNGYTF; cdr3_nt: TGTGCCAGTAGTATACGGACAGGGCCCCAACGCCCGAATGGCTACACCTTC
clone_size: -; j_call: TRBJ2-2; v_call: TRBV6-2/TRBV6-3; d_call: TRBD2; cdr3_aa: CASSRPGLVNTGELFF; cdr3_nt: TGTGCCAGCAGTCGACCGGGACTAGTGAACACCGGGGAGCTGTTTTTT
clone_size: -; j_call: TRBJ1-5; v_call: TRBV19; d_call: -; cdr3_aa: CASSTPEQGAEYQPQHF; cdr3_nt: TGTGCCAGTAGTACCCCTGAACAGGGCGCCGAGTACCAGCCCCAGCATTTT
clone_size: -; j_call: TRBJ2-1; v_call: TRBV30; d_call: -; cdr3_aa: CAWSFSLANEQFF; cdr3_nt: TGTGCCTGGAGTTTTTCTCTAGCCAATGAGCAGTTCTTC
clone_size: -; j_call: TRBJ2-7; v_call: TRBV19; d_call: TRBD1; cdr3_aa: CASSIRGSSYEQYF; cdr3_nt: TGTGCCAGTAGTATCAGGGGGAGTTCCTACGAGCAGTACTTC
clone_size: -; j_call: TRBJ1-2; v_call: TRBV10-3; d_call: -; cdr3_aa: CAISEIQTSGYTF; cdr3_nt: TGTGCCATCAGTGAAATACAGACCTCTGGCTACACCTTC
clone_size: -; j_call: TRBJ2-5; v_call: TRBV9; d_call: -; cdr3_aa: CASSAGQQETQYF; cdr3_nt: TGTGCCAGCAGCGCGGGACAACAAGAGACCCAGTACTTC
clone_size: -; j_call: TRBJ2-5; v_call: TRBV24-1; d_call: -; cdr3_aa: CATSSAGQQETQYF; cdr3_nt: TGTGCCACCAGTTCGGCAGGTCAGCAAGAGACCCAGTACTTC
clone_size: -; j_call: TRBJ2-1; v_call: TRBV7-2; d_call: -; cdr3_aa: CASSLVFGQSYSYNEQFF; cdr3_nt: TGTGCCAGCAGCTTAGTTTTTGGACAGTCCTACTCCTACAATGAGCAGTTCTTC
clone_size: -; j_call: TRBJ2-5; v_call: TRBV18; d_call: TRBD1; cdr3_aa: CASSPGDRGETQYF; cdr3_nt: TGTGCCAGCTCACCTGGGGACAGGGGAGAGACCCAGTACTTC
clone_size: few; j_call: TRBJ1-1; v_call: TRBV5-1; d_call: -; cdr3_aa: CASSLAQGKKDTEAFF; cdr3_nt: TGCGCCAGCAGCTTGGCCCAGGGGAAAAAGGACACTGAAGCTTTCTTT
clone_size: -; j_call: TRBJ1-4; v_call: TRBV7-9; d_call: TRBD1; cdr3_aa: CASSAGTGYNEKLFF; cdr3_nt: TGTGCCAGCAGCGCCGGGACAGGATATAATGAAAAACTGTTTTTT
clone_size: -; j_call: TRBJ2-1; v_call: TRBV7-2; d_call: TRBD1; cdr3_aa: CASSYRGYNEQFF; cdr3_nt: TGTGCCAGCAGCTACAGGGGATACAATGAGCAGTTCTTC
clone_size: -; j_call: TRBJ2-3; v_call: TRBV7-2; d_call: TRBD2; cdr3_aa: CASSLLAGGKTDTQYF; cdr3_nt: TGTGCCAGCAGCCTCCTAGCGGGGGGGAAGACAGATACGCAGTATTTT
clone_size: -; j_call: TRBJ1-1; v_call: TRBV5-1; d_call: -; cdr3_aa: CASSSGQNTEAFF; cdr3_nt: TGCGCCAGCAGTTCTGGACAGAACACTGAAGCTTTCTTT
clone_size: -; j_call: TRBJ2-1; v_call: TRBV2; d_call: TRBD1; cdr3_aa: CASSEMTGDRDNEQFF; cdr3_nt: TGTGCCAGCAGTGAAATGACAGGGGATCGGGACAATGAGCAGTTCTTC
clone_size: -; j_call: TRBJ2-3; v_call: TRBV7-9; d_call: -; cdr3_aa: CASSLGTASTDTQYF; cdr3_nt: TGTGCCAGCAGCTTAGGGACAGCTAGCACAGATACGCAGTATTTT
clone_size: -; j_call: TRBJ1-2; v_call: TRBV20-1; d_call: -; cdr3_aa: CSASYTHGGANYGYTF; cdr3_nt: TGCAGTGCTAGTTACACACACGGCGGCGCTAACTATGGCTACACCTTC
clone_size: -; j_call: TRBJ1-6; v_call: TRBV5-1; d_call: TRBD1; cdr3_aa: CASSFSQGGSANSPLHF; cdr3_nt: TGCGCCAGCAGCTTTAGCCAGGGGGGATCGGCCAATTCACCCCTCCACTTT
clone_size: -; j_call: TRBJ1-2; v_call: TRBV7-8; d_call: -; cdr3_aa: CASSRRLQGNYGYTF; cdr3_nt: TGTGCCAGCAGCCGACGGTTACAGGGAAACTATGGCTACACCTTC
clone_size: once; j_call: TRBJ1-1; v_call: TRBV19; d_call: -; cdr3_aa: CASSVGTGALKVDFF; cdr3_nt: -
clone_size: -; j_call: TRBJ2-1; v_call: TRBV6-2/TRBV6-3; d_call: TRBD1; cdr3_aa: CASSNNEGTGNYNEQFF; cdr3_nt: TGTGCCAGCAGTAATAACGAAGGGACAGGGAATTACAATGAGCAGTTCTTC
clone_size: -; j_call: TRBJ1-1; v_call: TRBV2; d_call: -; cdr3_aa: CASTSVGAGTEAFF; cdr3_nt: TGTGCCAGCACCTCGGTTGGAGCGGGGACTGAAGCTTTCTTT
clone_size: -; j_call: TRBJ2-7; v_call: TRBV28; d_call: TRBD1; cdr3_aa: CAIRTGETYEQYF; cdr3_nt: TGTGCCATCCGGACAGGGGAAACCTACGAGCAGTACTTC
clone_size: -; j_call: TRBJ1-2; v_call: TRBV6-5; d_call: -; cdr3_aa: CASRAGSGYTF; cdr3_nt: TGTGCCAGCAGGGCAGGGTCCGGCTACACCTTC
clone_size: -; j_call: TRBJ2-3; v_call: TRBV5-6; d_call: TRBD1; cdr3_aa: CASSWDRGATQYF; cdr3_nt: TGTGCCAGCAGTTGGGACAGGGGGGCTACGCAGTATTTT
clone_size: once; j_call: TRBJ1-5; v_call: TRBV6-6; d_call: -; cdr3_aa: CASSLGGNSNQPQHF; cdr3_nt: TGTGCCAGCAGTTTGGGGGGGAACAGCAATCAGCCCCAGCATTTT
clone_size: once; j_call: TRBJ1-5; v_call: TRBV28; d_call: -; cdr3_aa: CASSQQGDQPQHF; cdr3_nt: TGTGCCAGCAGCCAACAGGGAGATCAGCCCCAGCATTTT
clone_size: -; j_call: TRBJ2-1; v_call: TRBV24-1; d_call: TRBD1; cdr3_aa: CATSDLRDRAYNEQFF; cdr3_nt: TGTGCCACCAGTGATTTGCGGGACAGAGCCTACAATGAGCAGTTCTTC
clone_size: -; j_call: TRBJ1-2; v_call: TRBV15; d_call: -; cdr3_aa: CATSPPFGEGYTF; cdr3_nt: TGTGCCACCAGTCCACCTTTCGGGGAGGGCTACACCTTC
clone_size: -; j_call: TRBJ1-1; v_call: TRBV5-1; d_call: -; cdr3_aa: CASSLTGPNTEAFF; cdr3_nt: TGCGCCAGCAGCTTGACAGGGCCCAACACTGAAGCTTTCTTT
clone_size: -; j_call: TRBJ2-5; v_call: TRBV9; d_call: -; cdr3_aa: CASSVVGGGIQETQYF; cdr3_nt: TGTGCCAGCAGCGTAGTCGGTGGCGGGATTCAAGAGACCCAGTACTTC
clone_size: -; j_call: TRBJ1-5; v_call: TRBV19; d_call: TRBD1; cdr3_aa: CACSGDREFYSNQPQHF; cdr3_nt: TGTGCCTGTTCTGGGGACAGGGAGTTCTATAGCAATCAGCCCCAGCATTTT
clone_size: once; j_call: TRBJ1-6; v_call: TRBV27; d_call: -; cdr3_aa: CASSPRGQDNSPLHF; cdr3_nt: TGTGCCAGCAGTCCCCGTGGGCAGGATAATTCACCCCTCCACTTT
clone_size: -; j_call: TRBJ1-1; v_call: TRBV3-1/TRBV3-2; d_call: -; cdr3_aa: CASSQAGDNTEAFF; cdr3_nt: TGTGCCAGCAGCCAAGCGGGGGACAACACTGAAGCTTTCTTT
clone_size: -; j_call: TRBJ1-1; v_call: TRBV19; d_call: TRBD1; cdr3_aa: CASSGQGETEAFF; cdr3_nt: TGTGCCAGTAGTGGACAGGGAGAAACTGAAGCTTTCTTT
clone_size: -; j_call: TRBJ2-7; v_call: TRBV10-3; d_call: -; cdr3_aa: CAISIYRDEQYF; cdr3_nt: TGTGCCATCAGCATTTACAGGGACGAGCAGTACTTC
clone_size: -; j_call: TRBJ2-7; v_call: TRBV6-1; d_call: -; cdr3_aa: CASSEQSLFYEQYF; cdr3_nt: TGTGCCAGCAGTGAACAGTCCTTGTTCTACGAGCAGTACTTC
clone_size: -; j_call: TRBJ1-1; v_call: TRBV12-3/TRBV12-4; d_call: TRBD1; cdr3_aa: CASSDRGEAFF; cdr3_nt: TGTGCCAGCAGTGACAGGGGAGAAGCTTTCTTT
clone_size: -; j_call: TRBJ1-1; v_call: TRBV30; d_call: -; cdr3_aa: CAWSRNRLNTEAFF; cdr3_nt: TGTGCCTGGAGTAGGAACAGATTAAACACTGAAGCTTTCTTT
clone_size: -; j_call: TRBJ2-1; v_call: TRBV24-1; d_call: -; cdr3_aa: CATSPGRASSYNEQFF; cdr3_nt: TGTGCCACCAGCCCCGGCCGAGCCTCTAGCTACAATGAGCAGTTCTTC
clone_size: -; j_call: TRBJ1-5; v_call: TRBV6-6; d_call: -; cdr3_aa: CASSPSRGGSSNQPQHF; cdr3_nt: TGTGCCAGCAGTCCCTCTAGGGGGGGCTCCAGCAATCAGCCCCAGCATTTT